This T cell receptor (beta chain) was sequenced during a study of blood T cells in healthy people across ages (dated by TCRdb to 2013 to 2016). Looking at the study overall: In model experiments, template switching captured roughly one uniquely barcoded TCR beta cDNA molecule for every two T cells. Age-related changes in TCR beta repertoire diversity were measured in the study by deep sequencing normalized with unique cDNA molecular identifiers. The donors were split into four age groups: young (average around 15 years), middle-aged (roughly 39), aged (approximately 60) and long-lived (about 82). To avoid experimental bias, donors of different ages were spread randomly across the sequencing lanes. For two donors (one aged 18 to 30 and one aged 80 or older), the study analyzed two additional independent replicas of 1 million unique cDNA reads from the same blood draw.

Findings and caveats that apply to the study as a whole: As age increased, observed TCR beta diversity per million T cells dropped in a roughly linear way, and a significant reduction was already evident by age 40. Total diversity estimates from one million sequenced T cells were considered lower bounds and underestimates. Because the CMV infection status of the donors was unknown, age-related changes in expanded clonotypes may potentially have been confounded. There was a strong correlation between observed TCR beta diversity and the percentage of naive T cells measured by flow cytometry. Compared with the aged group, the long-lived group had more naive CD4+ T cells, fewer expanded clones and increased TCR diversity, suggesting age selection. Because profiling used bulk unsorted PBMCs, naive and antigen-experienced compartments could not be compared conclusively.

The trim is 0 bases for V and 5 bases for J, with a gap of 10 bases between the germline ends. CDR1 and CDR2 are read off the germline V gene (reference sequence) as DFQATT and SNEGSKA. The CDR3 goes from the cysteine to the phenylalanine over 13 residues. The CDR3 DNA has 39 bases and is translated from base 1. Preparation of the library involved 5' RACE. A second 7 to 11 cycle PCR used a sample-barcoded 5' primer and a J-beta primer mix. A template-switch 5' adaptor carrying 12 random nucleotides introduced a unique molecular identifier onto each TCR beta cDNA molecule. Each sample yielded at least 3 million CDR3-containing paired-end reads. All of the RNA was converted into first-strand cDNA using the Mint cDNA synthesis kit, with a TRBC-specific oligonucleotide serving as the primer. Following uracil-DNA glycosylase treatment, all cDNA underwent a first 18-cycle PCR with the universal primers M1SS and BC2_uni_R. Per the authors' processing: For normalization, 1 million high-quality reads were randomly selected from each sample, with every read carrying a distinct molecular identifier. Reads sharing molecular identifiers were discarded rather than binned into consensus sequences. CDR3 identification, clonotype clustering and error correction used MiTCR with a Q25 quality threshold and the strictest error-elimination algorithm. A nonparametric unseen species model with Euler transformation was used to estimate a lower bound on total TCR beta diversity. Using fastp at Q25 and MiXCR, TCRdb reprocessed the public reads and kept productive beta chains. Every CDR3 protein is listed once, alongside the most common genes and DNA of its rows. TCRdb assigned the V and J calls; the authors' analysis was not used. This sample gives 1,800,000 or so distinct CDR3 sequences in total; about 39% of them show up just once. The leading ten clones occupy under 25% of the sample.

As regards this clonotype: This clone's antigen is unknown. Base qualities are not provided; no much larger clone lies one nucleotide away.

Donors were 39 systemically healthy Caucasian individuals from Russia aged roughly 6 to 100 years. Around 9.8 milliliters of peripheral blood were collected from each donor into EDTA-treated Vacutainer tubes. Ficoll-Paque density-gradient centrifugation was used to isolate PBMCs, with at least 6 million obtained per sample. Total RNA, at least 6 micrograms per sample, was extracted from PBMCs with Trizol reagent. For every donor, an aliquot of PBMCs went through flow cytometry to measure the percentages of naive CD45RAhigh/CD27high T cells. The rearranged segments are TRBV20-1 and TRBJ2-5, with the D gene uncertain. This TCR derives from a human donor in good health. The sequenced material came from blood. For the CDR3, the sequence is CSARDALSETQYF. The nucleotide sequence is TGCAGTGCTAGAGATGCCCTCTCGGAGACCCAGTACTTC.